The rows below give T cell receptor beta chains drawn from one sample of a study of cytomegalovirus exposure and HLA in healthy donors. TCRdb keeps only in-frame clones here, not all; method: immunoSEQ multiplex PCR. The repertoire includes about 150,000 clones, about four fifths of them detected once, and about 2.6% sits in the top ten. The sample taken for sequencing was PBMCs. The receptor set was obtained from a man younger than 35 in good health and CMV-seronegative. Each CDR3 is given with its conserved first and last residue. The D gene is left open where the match is weak. Only part of the rows carry a size: once, few, many, or a class if the clone is expanded.

>-|once|TRBV19|TRBJ2-5
TGTGCCAGTAGCCCACGGGGGGCCCAAGAGACCCAGTACTTC
CASSPRGAQETQYF
>TRBD1|-|TRBV6-5|TRBJ1-4
TGTGCCAGCAGGACGGGACAGGGAAATGAAAAACTGTTTTTT
CASRTGQGNEKLFF
>-|-|TRBV7-9|TRBJ1-1
TGTGCCAGCAGCTTAGGGATGCGGGAGACTGAAGCTTTCTTT
CASSLGMRETEAFF
>TRBD1|-|TRBV18|TRBJ1-4
TGTGCCAGCTCGCGACAGGGAAATGAAAAACTGTTTTTT
CASSRQGNEKLFF
>TRBD1|-|TRBV10-3|TRBJ1-2
TGTGCCATCAGCCTCGAAGCTAGGACAGGGAAAGGGGATGGCTACACCTTC
CAISLEARTGKGDGYTF
>TRBD2|-|TRBV7-2|TRBJ2-5
TGTGCCAGCAGCCTCTGGACTAGCGGGGGGGGTGAGACCCAGTACTTC
CASSLWTSGGGETQYF
>-|few|TRBV11-3|TRBJ1-1
TGTGCCAGCAGCTACGACAGAAACACTGAAGCTTTCTTT
CASSYDRNTEAFF
>TRBD1|few|TRBV11-2|TRBJ1-4
TGTGCCAGCAGCTTCACAGGGGCGGATGAAAAACTGTTTTTT
CASSFTGADEKLFF
>-|-|TRBV6-5|TRBJ1-6
TGTGCCAGCAGTTATGCGAATTCACCCCTCCACTTT
CASSYANSPLHF
>TRBD2|-|TRBV11-2|TRBJ2-1
TGTGCCAGCAGCTTCTCGGCGGGGGGGACGTACAATGAGCAGTTCTTC
CASSFSAGGTYNEQFF
>-|-|TRBV11-2|TRBJ1-5
TGTGCCAGCAGCTTTTCCGGGGATAGCAATCAGCCCCAGCATTTT
CASSFSGDSNQPQHF
>TRBD1|-|TRBV19|TRBJ1-5
TGTGCCAGTAGTAGGGACAGGGGTTCCAATCAGCCCCAGCATTTT
CASSRDRGSNQPQHF
>-|-|TRBV5-5|TRBJ1-1
TGTGCCAGCAGCTTAGAGATGGGGGCATATGAAGCTTTCTTT
CASSLEMGAYEAFF
>-|few|TRBV5-1|TRBJ2-2
TGCGCCAGCAGCTTGGAACAACGGAACACCGGGGAGCTGTTTTTT
CASSLEQRNTGELFF
>TRBD2|-|TRBV28|TRBJ2-3
TGTGCCAGCAGTTTAGCGGGGGGCACCGCAGATACGCAGTATTTT
CASSLAGGTADTQYF
>-|-|TRBV10-3|TRBJ1-1
TGTGCCATCAGCCAGGCGATCGGCACCTTGAACACTGAAGCTTTCTTT
CAISQAIGTLNTEAFF
>TRBD2|-|TRBV7-9|TRBJ2-2
TGTGCCAGCAGCTTACCGGACGGGAGGGGGGAGCTGTTTTTT
CASSLPDGRGELFF
>-|-|TRBV27|TRBJ1-4
TGTGCCAGCAGGGGGTCCAAGGAGGGTAATGAAAAACTGTTTTTT
CASRGSKEGNEKLFF
>-|once|TRBV6-4|TRBJ1-5
TGTGCCAGCAGTGACTCCGGACAGACCTATAGCAATCAGCCCCAGCATTTT
CASSDSGQTYSNQPQHF
>-|once|TRBV28|TRBJ1-2
TGTGCCAGCGCGGAGCTAGGGGGATGGGGTTATGGCTACACCTTC
CASAELGGWGYGYTF
>-|-|TRBV10-3|TRBJ1-6
TGTGCCATCAGTGAGGAGCTGACAGTTAATTCACCCCTCCACTTT
CAISEELTVNSPLHF
>-|-|TRBV7-9|TRBJ1-5
TGTGCCAGCAGCTTTGGGAGGAATAGCAATCAGCCCCAGCATTTT
CASSFGRNSNQPQHF
>-|-|TRBV30|TRBJ1-6
TGTGCCTGGAGTGAAGACACGCTCCATTCACCCCTCCACTTT
CAWSEDTLHSPLHF
>-|few|TRBV5-1|TRBJ2-6
TGCGCCAGCAGCTTGGTTGGGGGCTCGGCTGGGGCCAACGGCCTGACTTTC
CASSLVGGSAGANGLTF
>TRBD1|-|TRBV7-6|TRBJ2-2
TGTGCCAGCAGCAAAAGCCCCACAGGGGGCCGGACCGGGGAGCTGTTTTTT
CASSKSPTGGRTGELFF
>TRBD1|-|TRBV6-4|TRBJ1-6
TGTGCCAGCAGTAAGACGGACAGGGACTATAATTCACCCCTCCACTTT
CASSKTDRDYNSPLHF
>-|-|TRBV19|TRBJ1-2
TGCGCCAGTAGGAACCCGCCGGACAGCTATGGCTACACCTTC
CASRNPPDSYGYTF
>-|-|TRBV5-6|TRBJ2-5
TGTGCCAGCAGCCGAGGGACACGTACTACGAGGCAGTACTTC
CASSRGTRTTRQYF
>-|-|TRBV6-6|TRBJ1-2
TGTGCCAGCAGTTACTCGCACCCTAACGGCTACACCTTC
CASSYSHPNGYTF
>TRBD1|few|TRBV5-1|TRBJ1-1
TGCGCCAGCAGCCGAGACAGGGGGGAGACTGAAGCTTTCTTT
CASSRDRGETEAFF
>-|few|TRBV6-5|TRBJ2-1
TGTGCCAGCAGTTACGTTCGGGCGGGGACGCAGTTCTTC
CASSYVRAGTQFF
>TRBD1|-|TRBV4-1|TRBJ2-1
TGCGCCAGCAGCCAGCCGGGACAGGGGTTCCATGAGCAGTTCTTC
CASSQPGQGFHEQFF
>TRBD1|-|TRBV5-4|TRBJ1-5
TGTGCCAGCAGCTTGACAGGGGGCTTAAATCAGCCCCAGCATTTT
CASSLTGGLNQPQHF
>-|-|TRBV27|TRBJ1-2
TGTGCCAGCAGTTTAGACCGGGCTAACTATGGCTACACCTTC
CASSLDRANYGYTF
>-|-|TRBV27|TRBJ2-1
TGTGCCAGCAGTAGCCCCACCTCCGGGACTTTTCTCTTC
CASSSPTSGTFLF
>-|once|TRBV6-5|TRBJ2-2
TGTGCCAGCAGTTACTCGGACATCACCGGGGAGCTGTTTTTT
CASSYSDITGELFF
>-|-|TRBV7-2|TRBJ1-2
TGTGCCAGCAGCTTATTCGGGTTTCCTCCCACCTTC
CASSLFGFPPTF
>TRBD2|-|TRBV27|TRBJ2-3
TGTGCCAGCAGTTTCTCGACTAGCGGGGCGGTCACAGATACGCAGTATTTT
CASSFSTSGAVTDTQYF
>-|-|TRBV7-2|TRBJ1-2
TGTGCCAGCAGCTTAGTACCGGGTGGCTACACCTTC
CASSLVPGGYTF
>TRBD1|-|TRBV28|TRBJ1-2
TGTGCCAGCAGTTTTCAGGGGGCGGACTATGGCTACACCTTC
CASSFQGADYGYTF
>-|-|TRBV4-2|TRBJ2-5
TGTGCCAGCAGCCAAGACCCCGGGACTGTTCTCTGGACCCAGTACTTC
CASSQDPGTVLWTQYF
>-|few|TRBV11-3|TRBJ2-3
TGTGCCAGCAGCTTAGGTTCGCCCAGGAGCACAGATACGCAGTATTTT
CASSLGSPRSTDTQYF
>-|-|TRBV7-9|TRBJ2-3
TGTTCCGCGGGATTGGATACGCAGTATTTT
CSAGLDTQYF
>TRBD1|-|TRBV5-8|TRBJ1-6
TGTGCCAGCAGTCTACAGGGGGCCAATTCACCCCTCCACTTT
CASSLQGANSPLHF
>-|once|TRBV6-1|TRBJ1-2
TGTGCCAGCAGTGAAAGGTACAGGGACTATGGCTACACCTTC
CASSERYRDYGYTF
>TRBD2|-|TRBV29-1|TRBJ2-3
TGCAGCGTAGGACTAGCGGGCCACAAGAATACGCAGTATTTT
CSVGLAGHKNTQYF
>TRBD1|-|TRBV6-5|TRBJ1-2
TGTGCCAGCACCTCGACAGGGAGATTTTATGGCTACACCTTC
CASTSTGRFYGYTF